A selection of T cell receptor beta chains follows, all from one sample in a study of T-cell reconstitution after alpha-beta-depleted transplantation in children. TCRdb re-derived calls from the PCR reads in MiXCR, one entry per CDR3 protein. The sample includes about 260,000 distinct CDR3 sequences, 7.5% to 9.5% of them seen just once. The specimen comprised PBMCs, mostly from graft donor cells, sampled 180 days after TCRalphabeta/CD19-depleted stem cell transplant. These receptors were collected from a male patient younger than 18 who had a stem cell transplant for acute lymphoblastic leukemia, so the T cells may come from the graft donor. Each CDR3 is given with its conserved first and last residue. A D gene is named only where the DNA matches it firmly. Not every row has a clone size; where given, it reads once, few, many or a size class.

CDR3 protein: CASSQEGRRQGWTGELFF; CDR3 DNA: TGTGCCAGCAGCCAAGAAGGGAGGAGACAGGGATGGACCGGGGAGCTGTTTTTT; D gene: -; clone size: many; V gene: TRBV3-1; J gene: TRBJ2-2
CDR3 protein: CASRRTGDYEQYF; CDR3 DNA: TGTGCCAGCAGGCGGACAGGGGATTACGAGCAGTACTTC; D gene: TRBD1; clone size: many; V gene: TRBV12-3/TRBV12-4; J gene: TRBJ2-7
CDR3 protein: CASSQLQGAWGTEAFF; CDR3 DNA: TGCGCCAGCAGCCAACTTCAGGGGGCGTGGGGCACTGAAGCTTTCTTT; D gene: TRBD1; clone size: many; V gene: TRBV4-1; J gene: TRBJ1-1
CDR3 protein: CASSSEDGTEAFF; CDR3 DNA: TGTGCCAGCAGCTCGGAGGATGGCACTGAAGCTTTCTTT; D gene: -; clone size: many; V gene: TRBV13; J gene: TRBJ1-1
CDR3 protein: CASSQMMRTAGANYGYTF; CDR3 DNA: TGCGCCAGCAGCCAAATGATGAGGACAGCAGGGGCTAACTATGGCTACACCTTC; D gene: -; clone size: many; V gene: TRBV4-3; J gene: TRBJ1-2
CDR3 protein: CASSPGGLRGYTF; CDR3 DNA: TGTGCCAGCTCACCGGGGGGGCTTCGTGGCTACACCTTC; D gene: -; clone size: many; V gene: TRBV18; J gene: TRBJ1-2
CDR3 protein: CSARTGPTDTQYF; CDR3 DNA: TGCAGTGCTAGGACTGGCCCCACAGATACGCAGTATTTT; D gene: -; clone size: many; V gene: TRBV20-1; J gene: TRBJ2-3
CDR3 protein: CSARGLAGLYNEQFF; CDR3 DNA: TGCAGTGCTAGAGGACTAGCGGGACTCTACAATGAGCAGTTCTTC; D gene: TRBD2; clone size: many; V gene: TRBV20-1; J gene: TRBJ2-1
CDR3 protein: CASSLGHRESGANVLTF; CDR3 DNA: TGTGCCAGCAGTTTAGGCCACCGGGAGTCTGGGGCCAACGTCCTGACTTTC; D gene: -; clone size: many; V gene: TRBV12-3/TRBV12-4; J gene: TRBJ2-6
CDR3 protein: CASSVGRYNSPLHF; CDR3 DNA: TGTGCCAGCAGCGTAGGACGGTATAATTCACCCCTCCACTTT; D gene: -; clone size: many; V gene: TRBV9; J gene: TRBJ1-6
CDR3 protein: CASSWAGGDTGELFF; CDR3 DNA: TGTGCCAGCAGTTGGGCGGGAGGGGACACCGGGGAGCTGTTTTTT; D gene: TRBD2; clone size: many; V gene: TRBV12-3/TRBV12-4; J gene: TRBJ2-2
CDR3 protein: CAISTPSYEQYF; CDR3 DNA: TGTGCCATCAGTACACCCTCCTACGAGCAGTACTTC; D gene: -; clone size: many; V gene: TRBV10-3; J gene: TRBJ2-7
CDR3 protein: CAISEGGITGELFF; CDR3 DNA: TGTGCCATCAGTGAGGGCGGGATCACCGGGGAGCTGTTTTTT; D gene: -; clone size: few; V gene: TRBV10-3; J gene: TRBJ2-2
CDR3 protein: CASSSADRGTLVYEQYF; CDR3 DNA: TGTGCCAGTAGTTCCGCGGACAGGGGGACCTTGGTCTACGAGCAGTACTTC; D gene: TRBD1; clone size: few; V gene: TRBV19; J gene: TRBJ2-7
CDR3 protein: CASSPRMNTEAFF; CDR3 DNA: TGTGCCAGCAGCCCAAGAATGAACACTGAAGCTTTCTTT; D gene: -; clone size: many; V gene: TRBV6-1; J gene: TRBJ1-1
CDR3 protein: CASSLAGPGQVLPMNTEAFF; CDR3 DNA: TGCGCCAGCAGCTTGGCTGGTCCAGGACAGGTGTTGCCAATGAACACTGAAGCTTTCTTT; D gene: TRBD1; clone size: many; V gene: TRBV5-1; J gene: TRBJ1-1
CDR3 protein: CASSLPSGETQYF; CDR3 DNA: TGTGCCAGCAGCTTACCGAGTGGCGAGACCCAGTACTTC; D gene: -; clone size: few; V gene: TRBV7-9; J gene: TRBJ2-5
CDR3 protein: CASSQEKGLAVHQETQYF; CDR3 DNA: TGCGCCAGCAGCCAAGAGAAAGGACTAGCGGTGCACCAAGAGACCCAGTACTTC; D gene: TRBD2; clone size: many; V gene: TRBV4-1; J gene: TRBJ2-5
CDR3 protein: CASSSLGGSSSEQFF; CDR3 DNA: TGTGCCAGCAGCTCCCTAGGGGGATCATCGAGTGAGCAGTTCTTC; D gene: -; clone size: many; V gene: TRBV11-1; J gene: TRBJ2-1
CDR3 protein: CASSRDNVFYEQYF; CDR3 DNA: TGTGCCAGCAGCCGGGACAACGTATTTTACGAGCAGTACTTC; D gene: -; clone size: many; V gene: TRBV5-6; J gene: TRBJ2-7
CDR3 protein: CASSFEGRGQPQHF; CDR3 DNA: TGTGCCAGCAGTTTTGAGGGACGGGGTCAGCCCCAGCATTTT; D gene: -; clone size: -; V gene: TRBV27; J gene: TRBJ1-5
CDR3 protein: CASSYSKVAAPTDTQYF; CDR3 DNA: TGTGCCAGCAGTTACTCGAAGGTAGCGGCTCCCACAGATACGCAGTATTTT; D gene: -; clone size: many; V gene: TRBV6-5; J gene: TRBJ2-3
CDR3 protein: CAIMTGLAGDFSGANVLTF; CDR3 DNA: TGTGCCATCATGACCGGACTAGCGGGAGATTTCTCTGGGGCCAACGTCCTGACTTTC; D gene: TRBD2; clone size: many; V gene: TRBV10-3; J gene: TRBJ2-6
CDR3 protein: CASSFPSGDDTQYF; CDR3 DNA: TGTGCCAGCAGTTTTCCTAGCGGGGACGATACGCAGTATTTT; D gene: TRBD2; clone size: many; V gene: TRBV28; J gene: TRBJ2-3
CDR3 protein: CSARFPSGSPYRDEQFF; CDR3 DNA: TGCAGTGCTAGGTTCCCTAGCGGGAGTCCCTATAGGGATGAGCAGTTCTTC; D gene: TRBD2; clone size: many; V gene: TRBV20-1; J gene: TRBJ2-1
CDR3 protein: CASSLELGLVDEQFF; CDR3 DNA: TGTGCCAGCAGCTTAGAACTAGGTCTCGTCGATGAGCAGTTCTTC; D gene: -; clone size: few; V gene: TRBV7-3; J gene: TRBJ2-1
CDR3 protein: CASSATGNPEKLFF; CDR3 DNA: TGTGCCAGCAGCGCTACGGGCAACCCTGAAAAACTGTTTTTT; D gene: -; clone size: few; V gene: TRBV2; J gene: TRBJ1-4
CDR3 protein: CATSRDRRGRGEQFF; CDR3 DNA: TGTGCCACCAGCAGAGATCGAAGAGGGCGAGGAGAGCAGTTCTTC; D gene: -; clone size: few; V gene: TRBV15; J gene: TRBJ2-1
CDR3 protein: CASSLPSGAGPNEQFF; CDR3 DNA: TGTGCCAGCAGCCTTCCTAGCGGTGCTGGACCCAATGAGCAGTTCTTC; D gene: TRBD2; clone size: many; V gene: TRBV9; J gene: TRBJ2-1
CDR3 protein: CASSLGWSSYNEQFF; CDR3 DNA: TGTGCCAGCAGCTTGGGCTGGAGCTCCTACAATGAGCAGTTCTTC; D gene: -; clone size: many; V gene: TRBV7-2; J gene: TRBJ2-1
CDR3 protein: CASSLEGGGGRGTDTQYF; CDR3 DNA: TGTGCCAGCAGCTTAGAAGGGGGAGGCGGGAGAGGCACAGATACGCAGTATTTT; D gene: -; clone size: many; V gene: TRBV11-2; J gene: TRBJ2-3
CDR3 protein: CASSFDRADTQYF; CDR3 DNA: TGTGCCAGCAGCTTTGATAGGGCAGATACGCAGTATTTT; D gene: -; clone size: many; V gene: TRBV7-3; J gene: TRBJ2-3
CDR3 protein: CASSFLLTGGNEQFF; CDR3 DNA: TGTGCCAGCAGCTTTTTGCTGACAGGGGGCAATGAGCAGTTCTTC; D gene: TRBD1; clone size: many; V gene: TRBV7-7; J gene: TRBJ2-1
CDR3 protein: CASRAAGINYGYTF; CDR3 DNA: TGTGCCAGCAGAGCGGCGGGGATTAACTATGGCTACACCTTC; D gene: -; clone size: many; V gene: TRBV5-4; J gene: TRBJ1-2
CDR3 protein: CASSLLGRAWETQYF; CDR3 DNA: TGTGCCAGCAGTTTATTGGGCAGGGCCTGGGAGACCCAGTACTTC; D gene: -; clone size: many; V gene: TRBV27; J gene: TRBJ2-5
CDR3 protein: CASSLKGLANNEQFF; CDR3 DNA: TGCGCCAGCAGCCTTAAGGGACTAGCGAACAATGAGCAGTTCTTC; D gene: TRBD2; clone size: many; V gene: TRBV5-1; J gene: TRBJ2-1
CDR3 protein: CASSSSPTSGISEQYF; CDR3 DNA: TGCGCCAGCAGCTCCAGCCCCACTAGCGGGATAAGCGAGCAGTACTTC; D gene: TRBD2; clone size: many; V gene: TRBV5-1; J gene: TRBJ2-7
CDR3 protein: CASSQEIIWWSSYNSPLHF; CDR3 DNA: TGTGCCAGCAGCCAAGAAATAATTTGGTGGAGCTCCTATAATTCACCCCTCCACTTT; D gene: -; clone size: many; V gene: TRBV3-1; J gene: TRBJ1-6
CDR3 protein: CASSKKRVGRREETQYF; CDR3 DNA: TGTGCCAGCAGCAAAAAACGGGTAGGGCGGCGAGAAGAGACCCAGTACTTC; D gene: -; clone size: many; V gene: TRBV7-8; J gene: TRBJ2-5
CDR3 protein: CASSLRTSGSGDTQYF; CDR3 DNA: TGTGCCAGCAGCCTTCGGACTAGCGGGAGTGGAGATACGCAGTATTTT; D gene: TRBD2; clone size: many; V gene: TRBV3-1; J gene: TRBJ2-3
CDR3 protein: CASSEGRLYGYTF; CDR3 DNA: TGTGCCAGCAGTGAAGGGCGGTTATATGGCTACACCTTC; D gene: -; clone size: many; V gene: TRBV2; J gene: TRBJ1-2
CDR3 protein: CASSYSGQGDYGYTF; CDR3 DNA: TGTGCCAGCAGTTACTCGGGACAGGGGGACTATGGCTACACCTTC; D gene: TRBD1; clone size: many; V gene: TRBV6-5; J gene: TRBJ1-2
CDR3 protein: CASSYRGQVLNYGYTF; CDR3 DNA: TGTGCCAGCAGTTACCGGGGACAGGTTCTTAACTATGGCTACACCTTC; D gene: TRBD1; clone size: few; V gene: TRBV6-5; J gene: TRBJ1-2
CDR3 protein: CASSEPPGGGGWYGYTF; CDR3 DNA: TGTGCCAGCAGTGAACCTCCGGGTGGAGGGGGCTGGTATGGCTACACCTTC; D gene: TRBD1; clone size: many; V gene: TRBV6-1; J gene: TRBJ1-2
CDR3 protein: CASSSLGVGTDTQYF; CDR3 DNA: TGTGCCAGCAGCTCTCTAGGAGTAGGCACAGATACGCAGTATTTT; D gene: -; clone size: many; V gene: TRBV7-3; J gene: TRBJ2-3